The 18 T cell receptor beta chains given below trace back to one sample, sequenced in a study of identical twins. TCRdb re-called the 5' RACE reads with MiXCR, one entry per CDR3 protein. The sample yields 400,000 to 600,000 distinct CDR3 sequences, about 20% seen once. Separately, the same data were catalogued under a study of yellow fever vaccine responses in identical twins.

Sequenced sample: CD4+ T cells sorted from blood. The source of these receptors is a woman aged 18-29 years in good health.

This chain's CDR3 is CASSFGTGRISGANVLTF. The CDR3, as DNA: TGTGCCAGCAGCTTCGGGACAGGGAGAATCTCTGGGGCCAACGTCCTGACTTTC. The chain uses TRBV11-1 and TRBJ2-6; TRBD1 matches 9 bases. The V and J ends lost 3 bases and 0 bases, in that order; junction bases with no gene match: 6. This CDR3 has 18 amino acids. Germline V gene lookup returns CDR1 SGHAT and CDR2 FQDESV (reference sequence).

The genes are TRBV19 and TRBJ2-1, with no clear D. Trimming cost V 7 bases and J 5 bases, with 15 bases left between them. The CDR3 sequence is 14 residues long. CDR1 and CDR2 (germline): LNHDA, SQIVND (reference sequence). This CDR3 reads CASKPAAQNNEQFF. In DNA, the CDR3 is TGTGCCAGTAAGCCGGCGGCCCAGAACAATGAGCAGTTCTTC.

This clonotype was recorded a few times. The rearrangement uses TRBV5-6 and TRBJ2-2, with a tentative D call TRBD2 (5 bases). From germline, CDR1 is SGHDT and CDR2 YYEEEE. V gave up 0 bases and J gave up 3 bases, with 12 bases separating them. The CDR3 spans 16 residues. CDR3 coding DNA: TGTGCCAGCAGCTTGGGTCCGCTAGCAGACACCGGGGAGCTGTTTTTT. It yields the protein CASSLGPLADTGELFF.

A few counts support this clonotype. V is TRBV7-8 and J is TRBJ2-2; D gene uncertain. The CDR3 consists of 16 residues. Trimming took 1 base from V and 6 from J, leaving 15 bases between them. Germline V gene data show CDR1 as SGHVS and CDR2 as FQNEAQ. CDR3 region: CASSLVRLGSAGELFF. CDR3 coding DNA: TGTGCCAGCAGCTTAGTCAGGTTGGGCTCCGCCGGGGAGCTGTTTTTT. Full variable domain (rest looked up from reference TRBV7-8 and TRBJ2-2): GAGVSQSPRYKVAKRGQDVALRCDPISGHVSLFWYQQALGQGPEFLTYFQNEAQLDKSGLPSDRFFAERPEGSVSTLKIQRTQQEDSAVYLCASSLVRLGSAGELFFGEGSRLTVL.

This clonotype was detected only a few times. The chain recombines TRBV5-1 with TRBJ2-1; no clear D. The CDR3 is made up of 15 amino acids. Germline lookup yields CDR1 SGHRS and CDR2 YFSETQ. With 2 bases removed from V and 5 bases from J, the gap between germline ends came to 14 bases. The CDR3 nucleotides read TGCGCCAGCAGCTTTAGGGTTTCGGTCGACAATGAGCAGTTCTTC. The encoded protein is CASSFRVSVDNEQFF.

V usage is TRBV20-1 and J usage is TRBJ1-1; D gene uncertain. Germline CDR1 and CDR2: DFQATT and SNEGSKA (reference sequence). This CDR3 contains 13 residues. Between the trimmed V and J ends, which lost 6 bases and 4 bases, there was a span of 15 bases. DNA for the CDR3: TGCAGTGCAGAACCAAGGGTTGGCACTGAAGCTTTCTTT. Its translation is CSAEPRVGTEAFF.

This clonotype was detected many times. The chain links TRBV4-2 to TRBJ2-4; 9 bases map to TRBD2. Germline V gene data show CDR1 as LGHNA and CDR2 as YNFKEQ. The junction had 8 bases not matched to a gene; V was cut back by 0 bases and J by 2 bases. This CDR3 comprises 18 residues. The CDR3 nucleotides read TGTGCCAGCAGCCAAGATCTTAGCGGGGGACTCTCCAAAAACATTCAGTACTTC. Encoded protein: CASSQDLSGGLSKNIQYF.

The chain employs TRBV24-1 and TRBJ1-2; D gene unclear. The CDR3 has 13 amino acids. V was shortened by 0 bases and J by 4 bases, with 5 bases between the two germline ends. Germline loops: CDR1 KGHDR, CDR2 SFDVKD. The CDR3 region has the DNA TGTGCCACCAGTGATTTGGAGAGCTATGGCTACACCTTC. It translates to CATSDLESYGYTF.

This clonotype was seen a handful of times. The chain joins TRBV7-8 to TRBJ2-7, with 12 bases lining up with TRBD2. V was pared by 3 bases and J by 7 bases, with 4 bases of the junction left unmatched. Germline lookup yields CDR1 SGHVS and CDR2 FQNEAQ. There are 14 residues in the CDR3. The CDR3, as DNA: TGTGCCAGCAGCTTCCTACTAGCGGGAGGAGAGCAGTACTTC. It encodes CASSFLLAGGEQYF.

The table lists this clonotype with a count of one. The chain carries TRBV2 and TRBJ2-4, with TRBD2 identical over 7 bases. Per germline, CDR1 SNHLY and CDR2 FYNNEI. This CDR3 spans 14 amino acids. Trimming removed 8 bases from V and 6 bases from J; junction bases left unmatched: 10. CDR3 sequence: CASQSGTFGNIQYF. In DNA, the CDR3 is TGTGCCAGCCAGAGCGGGACTTTCGGAAACATTCAGTACTTC.

This clonotype has a handful of counts. V usage is TRBV11-2 and J usage is TRBJ2-1, with TRBD2 identical over 11 bases. Germline-derived CDR1 and CDR2 are SGHAT and FQNNGV. The CDR3 has 16 residues. Losses at the gene ends were 1 base for V and 10 bases for J; bases not matched to a gene: 9. CDR3 DNA: TGTGCCAGCAGCTTAGGTATTAGCGGGAGGGCCGAAGAGCAGTTCTTC. It specifies CASSLGISGRAEEQFF. Filled out from reference TRBV11-2 and TRBJ2-1, the complete variable domain reads EAGVAQSPRYKIIEKRQSVAFWCNPISGHATLYWYQQILGQGPKLLIQFQNNGVVDDSQLPKDRFSAERLKGVDSTLKIQPAKLEDSAVYLCASSLGISGRAEEQFFGPGTRLTVL.

In this sample, this clonotype turned up many times. The V gene is TRBV29-1, the J gene TRBJ2-7, with D unresolved. V lost 7 bases to trimming and J lost 0 bases, with 16 bases between them. Germline loops: CDR1 SQVTM, CDR2 ANQGSEA. The CDR3 length is 14 residues. The CDR3 sequence is CSALGQKGSYEQYF. The CDR3 DNA sequence: TGCAGCGCCTTGGGTCAAAAAGGCTCCTACGAGCAGTACTTC.

CDR3 DNA sequence: TGCAGTGCCCCCCGGCTAGCGGGAGGTGAGCAGTTCTTC. Translating it yields CSAPRLAGGEQFF. This rearrangement joins TRBV20-1 to TRBJ2-1; 11 nucleotides line up with TRBD2. V gave up 6 bases and J gave up 9 bases; unmatched junction bases: 7. CDR3 size: 13 residues. Per the germline V gene, CDR1 is DFQATT and CDR2 is SNEGSKA (reference sequence).

The V gene is TRBV24-1, the J gene TRBJ1-1; perhaps TRBD1 as D (6 bases). The V gene lost 4 bases and the J gene lost 4 bases, with 18 bases spanning the gap. This CDR3 spans 16 amino acids. Germline V gives CDR1 KGHDR, CDR2 SFDVKD. The CDR3 nucleotides are TGTGCCACCAGTGACTCCAGGACCCCGGGGGCCACTGAAGCTTTCTTT. This gives the protein CATSDSRTPGATEAFF.

This sequence joins TRBV12-3 or TRBV12-4 and TRBJ2-5; 8 positions match TRBD2. V lost 3 bases, J lost 5 bases, and 8 bases stayed unmatched. CDR3 length equals 15 residues. The CDR3 region has the DNA TGTGCCAGCAGTTTGGGACTAGGGGTGCTCGAGACCCAGTACTTC. This gives the protein CASSLGLGVLETQYF.

This chain links TRBV6-5 with TRBJ2-6; D gene unclear. Trimming removed 2 bases at V and 0 bases at J, with 11 bases between. This CDR3 contains 17 residues. The V gene's germline CDR1 is MNHEY and CDR2 SVGAGI. Written as DNA, the CDR3 is TGTGCCAGCAGTTACAGGCCCGAGAGCTCTGGGGCCAACGTCCTGACTTTC. This codes for CASSYRPESSGANVLTF.

This clonotype was counted a few times. V gene TRBV10-2 combines with J gene TRBJ1-5, with 8 bases fitting TRBD1. V lost 3 bases to trimming and J lost 2 bases; unmatched junction nucleotides: 3. The germline gives CDR1 WSHSY, CDR2 SAAADI. This CDR3 spans 15 amino acids. Written as DNA, the CDR3 is TGCGCCAGCAGTGACCAGGACAGGGGCAATCAGCCCCAGCATTTT. Its translation: CASSDQDRGNQPQHF.

This clonotype was observed a handful of times. The chain combines TRBV7-2 with TRBJ1-2; D unresolved. Trimming removed 0 bases at V and 7 bases at J, with 9 bases between. CDR1 is SGHTA, CDR2 FQGNSA, per germline. This CDR3 is 13 amino acids long. The CDR3 loop is CASSLAGLRGYTF. DNA for the CDR3: TGTGCCAGCAGCTTAGCAGGACTCCGTGGCTACACCTTC.